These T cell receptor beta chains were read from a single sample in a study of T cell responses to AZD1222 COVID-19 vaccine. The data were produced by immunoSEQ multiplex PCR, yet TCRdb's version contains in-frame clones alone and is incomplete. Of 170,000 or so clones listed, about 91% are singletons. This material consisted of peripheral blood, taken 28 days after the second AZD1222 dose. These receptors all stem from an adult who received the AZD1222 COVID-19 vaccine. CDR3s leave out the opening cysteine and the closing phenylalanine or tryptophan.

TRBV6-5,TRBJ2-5,ASSFAGTRGETQY
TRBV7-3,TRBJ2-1,ASSLRARVNEQF
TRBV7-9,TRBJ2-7,ASSRPTSYEQY
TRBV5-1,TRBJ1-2,ASSLDFGGYT
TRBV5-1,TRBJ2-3,ASSLPEGRPDTQY
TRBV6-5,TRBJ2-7,ASSLMRGREQY
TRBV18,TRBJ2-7,ASPDEQY
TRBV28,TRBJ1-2,ASSLFQQGGYT
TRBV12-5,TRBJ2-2,ASGFEGGELF
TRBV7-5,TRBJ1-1,ARSLSSTGAPCVDTEAF
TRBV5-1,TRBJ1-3,ASSKSNSGNTIY
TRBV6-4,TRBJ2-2,ASSEERELTGELF
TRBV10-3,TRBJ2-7,AINPGGTTYEQY
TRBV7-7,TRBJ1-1,ASSFDRDDRNTEAF
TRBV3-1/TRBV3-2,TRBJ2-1,ASSPLRQHSYNEQF
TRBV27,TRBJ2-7,ASSFLPGQGVDEQY
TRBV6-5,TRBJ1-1,ASSLGTGRATEAF
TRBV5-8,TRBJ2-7,ASSSTHGTGEFYEQY
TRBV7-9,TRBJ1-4,AGGRDSGVEKLF
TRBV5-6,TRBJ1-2,ASSSRRDTNYGYT
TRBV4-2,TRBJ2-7,ASSHYSSYEQY
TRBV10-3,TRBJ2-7,AISAQGSYEQY
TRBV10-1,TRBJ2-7,ASSELVRPPYEQY
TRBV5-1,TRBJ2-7,ASSTGTQTYEQY
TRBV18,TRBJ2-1,ASSPGQTSINEQF
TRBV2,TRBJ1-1,ASRRGEAF
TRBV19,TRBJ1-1,ASSISSNTEAF
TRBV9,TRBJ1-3,ASSVDNRGGNTIY
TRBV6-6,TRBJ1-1,ASSYLGWKAF
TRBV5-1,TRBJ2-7,ASRPTPQGIYEQY
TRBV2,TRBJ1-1,ASSEYVGSGTEAF
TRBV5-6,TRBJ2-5,ATLRGGLQETQY
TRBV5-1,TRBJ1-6,ASSLGGVNSPLH
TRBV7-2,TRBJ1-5,ASSRQGTRTPQH
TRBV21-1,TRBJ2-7,ASSKWDSRAYEQY
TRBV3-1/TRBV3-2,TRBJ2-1,ASSQDQGLGGLRQF
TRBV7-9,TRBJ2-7,ASSLAISYEQY
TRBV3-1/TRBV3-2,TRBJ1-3,ASSPPIWGPHSGNTIY
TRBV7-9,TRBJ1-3,ASSSGQWTFGNTIY
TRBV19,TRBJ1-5,ASSIGEALQPQH
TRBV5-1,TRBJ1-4,ASSLEAGYEKLF
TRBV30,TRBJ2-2,AWSVQGTVSTGELF
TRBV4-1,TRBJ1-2,ASSQAPGQGSAGGYT
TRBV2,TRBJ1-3,ASSVGESSGNTIY
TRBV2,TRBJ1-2,ASRPGGFGYGYT
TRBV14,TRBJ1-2,ASSLDRGQVYGYT
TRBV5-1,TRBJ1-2,ASSQQGTYGYT
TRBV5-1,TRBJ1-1,ASSQLGGNTEAF
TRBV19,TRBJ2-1,ASSQPGQVIPSSYNEQF
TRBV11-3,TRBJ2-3,ASSPKGGRTDTQY
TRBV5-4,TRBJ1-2,ASSFPGQGSGYT
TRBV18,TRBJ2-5,ASSPLSGGAGETQY
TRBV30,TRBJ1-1,AWSVNGVLREAF